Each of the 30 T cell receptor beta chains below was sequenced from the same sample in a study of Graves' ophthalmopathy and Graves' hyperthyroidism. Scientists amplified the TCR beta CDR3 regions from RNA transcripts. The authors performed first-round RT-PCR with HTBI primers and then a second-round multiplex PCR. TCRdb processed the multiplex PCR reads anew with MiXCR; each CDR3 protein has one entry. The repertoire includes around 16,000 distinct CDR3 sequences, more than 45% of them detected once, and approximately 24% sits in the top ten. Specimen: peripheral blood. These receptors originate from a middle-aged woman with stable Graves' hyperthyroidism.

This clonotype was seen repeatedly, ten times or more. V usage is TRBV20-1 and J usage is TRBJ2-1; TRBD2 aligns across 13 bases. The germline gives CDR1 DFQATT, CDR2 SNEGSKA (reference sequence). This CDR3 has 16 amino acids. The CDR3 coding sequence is TGCAGCGTAGGAACCCGGGGACTAGCGGGGTACAATGAGCAGTTCTTC. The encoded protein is CSVGTRGLAGYNEQFF.

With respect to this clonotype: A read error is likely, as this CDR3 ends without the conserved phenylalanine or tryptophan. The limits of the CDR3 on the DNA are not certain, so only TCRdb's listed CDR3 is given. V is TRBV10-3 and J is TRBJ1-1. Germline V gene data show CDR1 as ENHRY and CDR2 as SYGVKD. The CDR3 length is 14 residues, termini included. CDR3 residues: CAISERVMNTEALI.

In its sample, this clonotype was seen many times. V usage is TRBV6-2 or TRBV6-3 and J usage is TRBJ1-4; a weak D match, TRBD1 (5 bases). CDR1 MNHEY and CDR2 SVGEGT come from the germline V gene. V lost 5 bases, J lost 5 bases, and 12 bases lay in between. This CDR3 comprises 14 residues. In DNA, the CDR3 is TGTGCCAGCAGTCCGGGGGACGTGAATGAAAAACTGTTTTTT. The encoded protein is CASSPGDVNEKLFF.

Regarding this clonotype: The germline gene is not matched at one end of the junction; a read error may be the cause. The CDR3 bases are TGCGCCAGCAGCCAAGGAGCAGCGGGGAGCTCCTACGAGCAGTACTTC. As protein: CASSQGAAGSSYEQYF. This chain uses TRBV11-2 with TRBJ2-7, with 7 bases that match TRBD2. From germline, CDR1 is SGHAT and CDR2 FQNNGV. There are 16 residues in the CDR3.

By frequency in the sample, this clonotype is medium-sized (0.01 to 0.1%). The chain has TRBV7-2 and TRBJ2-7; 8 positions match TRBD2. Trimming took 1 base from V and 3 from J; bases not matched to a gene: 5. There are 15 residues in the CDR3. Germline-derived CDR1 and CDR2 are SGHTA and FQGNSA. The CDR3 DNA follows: TGTGCCAGCAGCTTAGGCGGGGGGATATACTACGAGCAGTACTTC. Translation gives CASSLGGGIYYEQYF. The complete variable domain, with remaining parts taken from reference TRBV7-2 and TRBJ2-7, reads GAGVSQSPSNKVTEKGKDVELRCDPISGHTALYWYRQSLGQGLEFLIYFQGNSAPDKSGLPSDRFSAERTGGSVSTLTIQRTQQEDSAVYLCASSLGGGIYYEQYFGPGTRLTVT.

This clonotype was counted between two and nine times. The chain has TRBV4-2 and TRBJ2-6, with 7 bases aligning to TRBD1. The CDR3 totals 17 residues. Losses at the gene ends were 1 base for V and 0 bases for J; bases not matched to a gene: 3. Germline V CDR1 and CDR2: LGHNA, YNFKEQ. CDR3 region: CASSQGQGSSGANVLTF. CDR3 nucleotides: TGTGCCAGCAGCCAAGGACAGGGAAGCTCTGGGGCCAACGTCCTGACTTTC.

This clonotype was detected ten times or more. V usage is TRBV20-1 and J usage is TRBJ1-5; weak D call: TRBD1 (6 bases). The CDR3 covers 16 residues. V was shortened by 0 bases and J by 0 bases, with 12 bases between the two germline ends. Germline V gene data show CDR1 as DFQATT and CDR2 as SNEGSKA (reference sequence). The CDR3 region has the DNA TGCAGTGCTAGAGATCTCTGGACAGATAGCAATCAGCCCCAGCATTTT. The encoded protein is CSARDLWTDSNQPQHF.

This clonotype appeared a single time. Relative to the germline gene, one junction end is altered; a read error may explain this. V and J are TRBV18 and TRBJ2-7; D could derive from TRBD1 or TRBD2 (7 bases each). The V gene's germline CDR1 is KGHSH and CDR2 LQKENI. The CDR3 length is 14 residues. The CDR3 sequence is CASSPRQGGYEQHF. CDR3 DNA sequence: TGTGCCAGCTCACCACGTCAGGGGGGGTACGAGCAGCACTTC.

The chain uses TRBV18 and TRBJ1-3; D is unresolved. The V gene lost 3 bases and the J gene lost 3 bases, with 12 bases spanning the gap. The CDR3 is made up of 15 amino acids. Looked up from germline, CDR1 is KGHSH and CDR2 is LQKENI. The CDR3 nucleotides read TGTGCCAGCTCACCCCCCAGGTCGAATGGAAACACCATATATTTT. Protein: CASSPPRSNGNTIYF.

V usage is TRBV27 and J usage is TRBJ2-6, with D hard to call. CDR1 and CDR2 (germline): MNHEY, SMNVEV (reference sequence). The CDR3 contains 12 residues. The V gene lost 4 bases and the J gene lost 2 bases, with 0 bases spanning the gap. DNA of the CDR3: TGTGCCAGCAGTTCTGGGGCCAACGTCCTGACTTTC. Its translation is CASSSGANVLTF.

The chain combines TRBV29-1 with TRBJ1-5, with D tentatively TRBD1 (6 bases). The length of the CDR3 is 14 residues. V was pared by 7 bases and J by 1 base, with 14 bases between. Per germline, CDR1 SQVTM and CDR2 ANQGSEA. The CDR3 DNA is TGCAGCGCTATAGGGACACAGAGCAATCAGCCCCAGCATTTT. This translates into CSAIGTQSNQPQHF.

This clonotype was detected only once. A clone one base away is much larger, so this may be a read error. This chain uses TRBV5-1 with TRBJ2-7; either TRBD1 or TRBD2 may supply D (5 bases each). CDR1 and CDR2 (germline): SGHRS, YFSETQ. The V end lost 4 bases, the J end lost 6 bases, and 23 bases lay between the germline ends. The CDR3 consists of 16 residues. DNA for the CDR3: TGCGCCAGCAGCCTGAACTACCGGGACGGGGTCAGCGAGCAGTACTTC. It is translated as CASSLNYRDGVSEQYF.

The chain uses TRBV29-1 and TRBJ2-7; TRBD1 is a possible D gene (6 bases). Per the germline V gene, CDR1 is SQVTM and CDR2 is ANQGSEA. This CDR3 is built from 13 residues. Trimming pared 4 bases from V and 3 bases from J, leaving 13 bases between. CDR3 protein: CSVAAGAHYEQYF. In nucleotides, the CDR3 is TGCAGCGTTGCGGCAGGGGCCCACTACGAGCAGTACTTC.

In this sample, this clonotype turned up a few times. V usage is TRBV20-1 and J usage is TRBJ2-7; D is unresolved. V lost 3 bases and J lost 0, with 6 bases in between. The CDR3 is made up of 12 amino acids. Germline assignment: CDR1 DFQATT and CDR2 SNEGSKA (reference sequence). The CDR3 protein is CSASPSSYEQYF. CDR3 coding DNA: TGCAGTGCTAGTCCAAGCTCCTACGAGCAGTACTTC.

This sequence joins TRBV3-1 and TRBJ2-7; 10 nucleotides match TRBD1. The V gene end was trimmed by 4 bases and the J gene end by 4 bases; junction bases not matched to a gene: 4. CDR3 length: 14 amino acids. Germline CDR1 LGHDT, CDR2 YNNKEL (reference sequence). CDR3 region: CASSLRDRGYEQYF. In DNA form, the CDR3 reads TGTGCCAGCAGCCTACGGGACAGGGGATACGAGCAGTACTTC.

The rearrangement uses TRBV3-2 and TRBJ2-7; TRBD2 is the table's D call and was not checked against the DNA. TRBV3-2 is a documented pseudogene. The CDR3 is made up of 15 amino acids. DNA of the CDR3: TGTGCCAGCAGCCAAGGGTTAGCGGGGTACTACGAGCAGTACTTC. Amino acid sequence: CASSQGLAGYYEQYF.

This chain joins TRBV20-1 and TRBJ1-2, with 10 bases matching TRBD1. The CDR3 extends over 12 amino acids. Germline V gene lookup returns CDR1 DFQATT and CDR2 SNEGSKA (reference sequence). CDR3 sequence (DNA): TGCAGGGAAGGGGGGACAGGGGACTCCTACACCTTC. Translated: CREGGTGDSYTF.

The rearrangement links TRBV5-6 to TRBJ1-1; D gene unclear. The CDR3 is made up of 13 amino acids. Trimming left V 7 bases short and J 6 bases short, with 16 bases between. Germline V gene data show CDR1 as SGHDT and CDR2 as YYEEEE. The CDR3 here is CASLRGKMAEAFF. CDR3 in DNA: TGTGCCAGCCTTCGCGGGAAGATGGCTGAAGCTTTCTTT.

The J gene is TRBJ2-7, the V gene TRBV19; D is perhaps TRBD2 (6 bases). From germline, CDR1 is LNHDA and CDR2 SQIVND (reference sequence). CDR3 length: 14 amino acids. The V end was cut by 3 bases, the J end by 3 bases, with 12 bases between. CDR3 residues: CASSIGGYGYEQYF. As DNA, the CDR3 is TGTGCCAGTAGTATTGGAGGGTACGGCTACGAGCAGTACTTC. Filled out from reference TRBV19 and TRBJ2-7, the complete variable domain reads DGGITQSPKYLFRKEGQNVTLSCEQNLNHDAMYWYRQDPGQGLRLIYYSQIVNDFQKGDIAEGYSVSREKKESFPLTVTSAQKNPTAFYLCASSIGGYGYEQYFGPGTRLTVT.

The CDR3 loop reads CSARDGTGGSPLHF. CDR3 nucleotides: TGCAGTGCTAGAGATGGGACAGGGGGCTCACCCCTCCACTTT. This rearrangement joins TRBV20-1 to TRBJ1-6; 12 bases map to TRBD1. Trimming at V came to 0 bases and at J to 10 bases, leaving 1 base not matched to a gene. From germline, CDR1 is DFQATT and CDR2 SNEGSKA (reference sequence). The CDR3 is made up of 14 amino acids.

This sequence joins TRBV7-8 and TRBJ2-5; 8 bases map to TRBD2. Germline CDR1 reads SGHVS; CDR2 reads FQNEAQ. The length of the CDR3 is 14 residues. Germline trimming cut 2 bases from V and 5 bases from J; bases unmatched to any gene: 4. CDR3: CASSLSAGEETQYF. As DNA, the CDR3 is TGTGCCAGCAGCTTATCAGCGGGAGAGGAGACCCAGTACTTC.

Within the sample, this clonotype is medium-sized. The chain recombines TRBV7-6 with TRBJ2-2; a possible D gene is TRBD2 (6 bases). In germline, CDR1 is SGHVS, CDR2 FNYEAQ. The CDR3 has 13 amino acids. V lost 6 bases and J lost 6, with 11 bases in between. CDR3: CASSWRVPGELFF. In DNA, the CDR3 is TGTGCCAGCAGTTGGAGGGTCCCCGGGGAGCTGTTTTTT.

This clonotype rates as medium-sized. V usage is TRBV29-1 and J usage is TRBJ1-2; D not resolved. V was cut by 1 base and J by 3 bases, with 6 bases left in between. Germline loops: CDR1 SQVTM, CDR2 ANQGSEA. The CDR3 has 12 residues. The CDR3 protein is CSVEGQYYGYTF. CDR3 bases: TGCAGCGTTGAAGGCCAGTACTATGGCTACACCTTC.

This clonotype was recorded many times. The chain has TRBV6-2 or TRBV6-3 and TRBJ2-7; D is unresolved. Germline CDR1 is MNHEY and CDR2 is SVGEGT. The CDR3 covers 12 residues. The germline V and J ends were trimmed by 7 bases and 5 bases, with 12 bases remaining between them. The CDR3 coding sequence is TGTGCCAGCAATCAGGTCTCTCACGAGCAGTACTTC. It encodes CASNQVSHEQYF.

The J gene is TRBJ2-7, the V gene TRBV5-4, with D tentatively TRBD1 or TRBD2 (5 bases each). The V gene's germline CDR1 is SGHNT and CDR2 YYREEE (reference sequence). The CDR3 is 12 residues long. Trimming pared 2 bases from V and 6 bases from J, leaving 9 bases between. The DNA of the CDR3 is TGTGCCAGCAGCTTTTGGGGACGCGAGCAGTACTTC. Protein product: CASSFWGREQYF.

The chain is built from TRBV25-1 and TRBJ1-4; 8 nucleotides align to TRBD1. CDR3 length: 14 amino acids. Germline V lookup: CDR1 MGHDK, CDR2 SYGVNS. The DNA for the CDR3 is TGTGCTAGAGAGGGACAGGCAACTAATGAAAAACTGTTTTTT. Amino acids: CAREGQATNEKLFF.

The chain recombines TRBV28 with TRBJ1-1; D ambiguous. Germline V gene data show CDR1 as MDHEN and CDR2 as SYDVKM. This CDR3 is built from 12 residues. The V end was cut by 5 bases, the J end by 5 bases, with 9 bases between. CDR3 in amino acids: CASSPRVTEAFF. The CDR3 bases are TGTGCCAGCAGTCCCCGCGTAACTGAAGCTTTCTTT. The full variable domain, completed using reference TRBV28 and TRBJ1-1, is DVKVTQSSRYLVKRTGEKVFLECVQDMDHENMFWYRQDPGLGLRLIYFSYDVKMKEKGDIPEGYSVSREKKERFSLILESASTNQTSMYLCASSPRVTEAFFGQGTRLTVV.

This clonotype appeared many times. CDR3 DNA: TGTGCCAGCAGTCAACAGGGAGACTATGGCTACACCTTC. It codes for CASSQQGDYGYTF. The genes are TRBV6-1 and TRBJ1-2; maybe TRBD1 (6 bases). CDR1 MNHNS and CDR2 SASEGT come from the germline V gene. This CDR3 is built from 13 residues. With 5 bases removed from V and 3 bases from J, the gap between germline ends came to 10 bases.

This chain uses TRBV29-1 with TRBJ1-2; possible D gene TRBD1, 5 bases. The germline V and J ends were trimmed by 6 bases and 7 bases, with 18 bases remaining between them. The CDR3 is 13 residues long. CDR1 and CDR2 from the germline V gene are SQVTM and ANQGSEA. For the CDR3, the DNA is TGCAGCGTCGCTCGGGACGGTGGGACTGGCTACACCTTC. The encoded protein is CSVARDGGTGYTF.

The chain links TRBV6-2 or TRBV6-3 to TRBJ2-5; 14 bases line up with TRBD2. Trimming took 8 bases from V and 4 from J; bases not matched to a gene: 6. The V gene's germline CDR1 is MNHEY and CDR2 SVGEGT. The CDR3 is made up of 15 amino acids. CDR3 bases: TGTGCCAGCCGGCCGGGACTAGCGGGAGCAGAGACCCAGTACTTC. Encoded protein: CASRPGLAGAETQYF.